These 14 T cell receptor beta chains were all obtained from the same sample, sequenced in a study of blood T cell repertoires in COVID-19 (dated by TCRdb to the early 2020s). The library was prepared using the immunoSEQ multiplex PCR assay. TCRdb took over this immuneACCESS table, retaining in-frame rearrangements with V and J assigned. Such tables are incomplete; in checked studies, under half of the missing clones stem from an unresolved V gene, and the remainder is unexplained. The sample contains about 310,000 clones, roughly 84% of them found a single time. The top ten clonotypes cover 1% of the sample. The sample consisted of peripheral blood. Receptors were obtained from a man in his forties or fifties with active or convalescent COVID-19.

This clone was seen only a few times. The V call is TRBV7-2, the J call TRBJ2-7; 10 nucleotides line up with TRBD1. Germline CDR1 and CDR2: SGHTA and FQGNSA. V was pared by 6 bases and J by 3 bases, with 8 bases of the junction left unmatched. This CDR3 is 15 amino acids long. The CDR3 loop reads CASSRTGGQFYEQYF. CDR3 nucleotide sequence: TGTGCCAGCAGTCGGACAGGGGGGCAATTCTACGAGCAGTACTTC.

The CDR3 DNA is TGTGTAAGTCGCCTAGGGGCGGGGGGGCGCCATACGCAGTATTTT. Its translation: CVSRLGAGGRHTQYF. The rearrangement joins TRBV12-2 to TRBJ2-3; the table's D call, TRBD2, was not checked against the DNA. TRBV12-2 is deemed a pseudogene. CDR3 size: 15 residues.

This chain joins TRBV9 and TRBJ1-4; no reliable D call. V was clipped by 0 bases and J by 8 bases, with 14 bases between them. The CDR3 sequence is 15 residues long. From germline, CDR1 is SGDLS and CDR2 YYNGEE. CDR3 DNA sequence: TGTGCCAGCAGCGTAGGCTTGGGAGGGAACGAAAAACTGTTTTTT. Its protein product is CASSVGLGGNEKLFF.

This chain joins TRBV29-1 and TRBJ1-1; D remains unclear. From germline, CDR1 is SQVTM and CDR2 ANQGSEA. The CDR3 extends over 15 amino acids. V dropped 1 base and J dropped 5 bases, with 17 bases sitting between them. CDR3 residues: CSVEGEGGKETEAFF. In DNA form, the CDR3 reads TGCAGCGTTGAAGGAGAAGGAGGGAAGGAAACTGAAGCTTTCTTT.

The rearrangement joins TRBV6-5 to TRBJ2-7, with 11 nucleotides matching TRBD2. Germline V gene data show CDR1 as MNHEY and CDR2 as SVGAGI. J was trimmed by 10 bases and V by 0 bases; bases with no gene match: 5. The CDR3 totals 14 residues. CDR3 sequence: CASSYSETSGTQYF. CDR3 coding DNA: TGTGCCAGCAGTTACTCGGAGACTAGCGGGACTCAGTACTTC.

This clone was seen only a few times. The V and J genes are TRBV29-1 and TRBJ2-1; possible D gene TRBD1, 6 bases. The V and J ends lost 2 bases and 2 bases respectively, with 10 bases between them. The length of the CDR3 is 14 residues. Looked up from germline, CDR1 is SQVTM and CDR2 is ANQGSEA. The CDR3 nucleotides read TGCAGCGTTGAATGGACAGAGACCTACAATGAGCAGTTCTTC. It codes for CSVEWTETYNEQFF.

This rearrangement joins TRBV28 to TRBJ1-5; 10 bases are a match to TRBD1. The CDR3 runs to 16 residues. The J segment lost 4 bases and the V segment lost 6 bases, leaving 9 bases of the junction unmatched. Germline CDR1 reads MDHEN; CDR2 reads SYDVKM. The CDR3 loop reads CASRWGDRGPNQPQHF. CDR3 DNA sequence: TGTGCCAGCAGATGGGGGGACAGGGGACCTAATCAGCCCCAGCATTTT.

This chain uses TRBV5-6 with TRBJ1-6, with unresolved D. This CDR3 has 16 amino acids. Looked up from germline, CDR1 is SGHDT and CDR2 is YYEEEE. Trimming cost V 1 base and J 7 bases, with 15 bases left between them. This CDR3 reads CASSLFREIANSPLHF. The DNA of the CDR3 is TGTGCCAGCAGCTTGTTTAGGGAGATCGCGAATTCACCCCTCCACTTT.

V is TRBV5-1 and J is TRBJ2-2; a possible D gene is TRBD2 (6 bases). Trimming removed 4 bases at V and 1 base at J, with 17 bases between. Germline values: CDR1 SGHRS, CDR2 YFSETQ. This CDR3 is 17 amino acids long. The CDR3 loop reads CASSLEGREGNTGELFF. The CDR3, as DNA: TGCGCCAGCAGCCTGGAGGGCAGGGAAGGGAACACCGGGGAGCTGTTTTTT.

This clone was seen a handful of times. This sequence joins TRBV28 and TRBJ1-4; D unclear. The germline gives CDR1 MDHEN, CDR2 SYDVKM. CDR3 size: 14 residues. V lost 6 bases, J lost 8 bases, and 16 bases lay in between. The CDR3 nucleotides are TGTGCCAGCAGCCCCGGACTTAGCGTCGAAAAACTGTTTTTT. As protein: CASSPGLSVEKLFF.

This chain joins TRBV5-1 and TRBJ1-6, with 7 bases identical to TRBD1. J gave up 8 bases and V 0 bases, and 11 bases lay outside the gene matches. This CDR3 is built from 17 residues. Germline CDR1 SGHRS, CDR2 YFSETQ. DNA for the CDR3: TGCGCCAGCAGCTTGGAGCCCGACAGGGCTGTCGATTCACCCCTCCACTTT. Translated, it gives CASSLEPDRAVDSPLHF. The variable domain in full, completed from reference TRBV5-1 and TRBJ1-6, reads KAGVTQTPRYLIKTRGQQVTLSCSPISGHRSVSWYQQTPGQGLQFLFEYFSETQRNKGNFPGRFSGRQFSNSRSEMNVSTLELGDSALYLCASSLEPDRAVDSPLHFGNGTRLTVT.

The rearrangement joins TRBV15 to TRBJ2-3; weak D call: TRBD2 (6 bases). Germline V CDR1 and CDR2: LNHNV, YYDKDF (reference sequence). V was cut by 6 bases and J by 6 bases, with 19 bases left in between. The CDR3 is 15 residues long. In DNA form, the CDR3 reads TGTGCCACCAGGCTCCGGGACTCCCGATGGGATACGCAGTATTTT. The encoded protein is CATRLRDSRWDTQYF.

The DNA for the CDR3 is TGCGCCAGCAGCTTGTGGACTAGCGGGGTTTCGGGAGATACGCAGTATTTT. Translation: CASSLWTSGVSGDTQYF. This rearrangement joins TRBV5-1 to TRBJ2-3, with 12 bases lining up with TRBD2. Per the germline V gene, CDR1 is SGHRS and CDR2 is YFSETQ. The CDR3 spans 17 residues. Losses at the gene ends were 1 base for V and 5 bases for J; bases not matched to a gene: 8.

The chain combines TRBV5-8 with TRBJ1-5; 9 nucleotides match TRBD1. Losses at the gene ends were 0 bases for V and 6 bases for J; bases not matched to a gene: 4. Germline CDR1 SGHTS, CDR2 YDEGEE. The CDR3 is made up of 15 amino acids. The CDR3 nucleotides are TGTGCCAGCAGCTTGGCCGGACAGGGGACTCAGCCCCAGCATTTT. It specifies CASSLAGQGTQPQHF.